The 7 T cell receptor beta chains given below trace back to one sample, sequenced in a study of T cell responses to AZD1222 COVID-19 vaccine. The data were produced by immunoSEQ multiplex PCR, yet TCRdb's version contains in-frame clones alone and is incomplete. The profile covers about 97,000 clones, with nearly 90% appearing a single time and less than 3.5% taken by the ten largest. The sequenced sample was peripheral blood, obtained on day 0 of AZD1222 vaccination. All receptors derive from an adult in good health.

This chain links TRBV11-2 with TRBJ2-3, with D perhaps given as TRBD1 or TRBD2 (6 bases each). Trimming shortened V by 5 bases and J by 1 base, and 10 bases separated the two germline ends. Per the germline V gene, CDR1 is SGHAT and CDR2 is FQNNGV. The CDR3 has 14 amino acids. In nucleotides, the CDR3 is TGTGCCAGCAGCCCGGGGGCGGGCACAGATACGCAGTATTTT. Its protein is CASSPGAGTDTQYF.

The chain joins TRBV5-1 to TRBJ2-3; D gene unclear. Germline CDR1 SGHRS, CDR2 YFSETQ. The CDR3 covers 14 residues. Trimming removed 2 bases from V and 0 bases from J, with 7 bases in between. CDR3 DNA sequence: TGCGCCAGCAGCTTCGGGCCCAGCACAGATACGCAGTATTTT. Amino acids: CASSFGPSTDTQYF. Filled out from reference TRBV5-1 and TRBJ2-3, the complete variable domain reads KAGVTQTPRYLIKTRGQQVTLSCSPISGHRSVSWYQQTPGQGLQFLFEYFSETQRNKGNFPGRFSGRQFSNSRSEMNVSTLELGDSALYLCASSFGPSTDTQYFGPGTRLTVL.

The rearrangement uses TRBV2 and TRBJ1-6; D not resolved. The germline V gene encodes CDR1 SNHLY and CDR2 FYNNEI. Trimming removed 7 bases from V and 3 bases from J, with 13 bases in between. The CDR3 is 15 amino acids. The CDR3 nucleotides read TGTGCCAGCAATCCGGAAGGCCTCTATAATTCACCCCTCCACTTT. The encoded protein is CASNPEGLYNSPLHF.

The chain has TRBV15 and TRBJ2-2; possibly TRBD1 for D (5 bases). Looked up from germline, CDR1 is LNHNV and CDR2 is YYDKDF (reference sequence). Trimming took 0 bases from V and 0 from J, leaving 11 bases between them. The CDR3 totals 17 residues. This CDR3 reads CATSREGVGPNTGELFF. The CDR3 region has the DNA TGTGCCACCAGCAGAGAAGGGGTGGGGCCGAACACCGGGGAGCTGTTTTTT.

CDR3 in amino acids: CASSVRQEPRAGELFF. The CDR3 DNA reads TGTGCCAGCTCCGTCAGACAGGAACCCAGGGCCGGGGAGCTGTTTTTT. This rearrangement joins TRBV18 to TRBJ2-2; perhaps TRBD1 as D (6 bases). The CDR3 loop spans 16 amino acids. Germline CDR1 and CDR2: KGHSH and LQKENI. Trimming stripped 6 bases from V and 6 bases from J, with 20 bases between.

J is TRBJ2-7 and V is TRBV5-8; either TRBD1 or TRBD2 may supply D (6 bases each). This CDR3 region has 13 residues. Trimming stripped 1 base from V and 5 bases from J, with 10 bases between. Germline loops: CDR1 SGHTS, CDR2 YDEGEE. CDR3: CASSLTGADEQYF. The CDR3 DNA is TGTGCCAGCAGCTTGACGGGGGCCGACGAGCAGTACTTC.

This clone was found once. CDR3 sequence reads: CASSPDTLRYTF. The CDR3 nucleotides are TGTGCCAGTAGTCCGGACACCCTCCGCTACACCTTC. The V call is TRBV19, the J call TRBJ1-2; D perhaps matches TRBD1 (5 bases). CDR1 is LNHDA, CDR2 SQIVND, per germline (reference sequence). Trimming removed 5 bases from V and 9 bases from J, with 13 bases in between. CDR3 size: 12 residues.